This TCR beta chain was profiled in a study of cytomegalovirus exposure and HLA in healthy donors. TCRdb's table, derived via immunoSEQ multiplex PCR, lists solely in-frame clones and lacks some. The sample includes about 150,000 clones, approximately 86% of them seen just once. Whole-study findings and limits: As was reported, the classifier diagnosed cytomegalovirus status with high specificity and sensitivity. The CMV antigen specificity of a few CMV-associated chains was confirmed through in vitro analysis.

As concerns this clone: Its antigen remains unknown.

Germline trimming cut 6 bases from V and 5 bases from J; bases unmatched to any gene: 11. Germline V gene sequence: CDR1 SQVTM, CDR2 ANQGSEA. There are 15 residues in the CDR3. This chain uses TRBV29-1 with TRBJ1-2; 11 positions agree with TRBD1. The sequencing input was PBMCs. The TCR comes from a man in his late teens or twenties in good health and CMV-seropositive. CDR3 in amino acids: CSVLGQGGKGYGYTF. The DNA of the CDR3 is TGCAGCGTCCTGGGACAGGGGGGGAAAGGGTATGGCTACACCTTC.